The text below deals with one TCR beta chain. Its antigen is not yet known. One base away there is no much larger clone; base qualities are not given. Library preparation used the immunoSEQ multiplex PCR assay. The multiplex PCR relied on a mix of 60 forward primers for TCR Vbeta segments and 13 reverse primers for TCR Jbeta segments. The CDR3 region of rearranged TCR beta genes was amplified from genomic DNA with a multiplex PCR assay. The Illumina HiSeq System was used to sequence the amplified TCR beta libraries as 87-base-pair reads. The authors' pipeline ran thus. In a later analysis, 80 million or so unique TCR beta chains were counted across the approximately 640 repertoires, and some 10 million of these chains were shared by at least two donors. To remove PCR and sequencing errors, raw reads were error-corrected and collapsed into unique sequences using a nearest-neighbor algorithm that merged closely related sequences. Alignment of CDR3 sequences to IMGT reference sequences was used to assign V, D and J gene segments. For a sequence to be retained, at least a six-nucleotide match to both a V gene segment and a J gene segment was required. A rearrangement counted as productive if the CDR3 had no stop codons and remained in frame with V and J, and every other rearrangement counted as non-productive. Following IMGT convention, CDR3 was defined as the stretch from the second conserved V-encoded cysteine to the conserved J-encoded phenylalanine. In an earlier analysis of 500 to 650 of the donors, sequences lacking an unambiguous match to a single V gene segment were excluded. In an earlier analysis of approximately 550 of the donors, V segments were called functional above 56.7% productive rearrangements and were called segregating when the between-donor standard deviation exceeded 5%. A statistical classification framework was built to diagnose cytomegalovirus status from the catalog of TCR beta chain sequences. In a later analysis, V and J genes were assigned by comparing TCR nucleotide sequences against IMGT/GENE-DB human TR gene sequences. The TCRdist pipeline was used in a later analysis to assign CDR3 sequences and most-parsimonious VDJ recombination scenarios. A later analysis defined each TCR beta chain by its CDR3 amino acid sequence plus V-gene family, and excluded reads lacking a unique V-gene family. To address suspected cross-contamination and a sequencing artifact, a later analysis removed 550 to 750 highly shared, low-generation-probability nucleotide sequences. In a later analysis, a clonal expansion index for each public chain was calculated from normalized within-repertoire ranks of inferred template counts. Generation probabilities in a later analysis came from a VDJ recombination model fitted to out-of-frame rearrangements, and those results were checked against IGoR. In a later analysis, TCR-TCR, TCR-HLA and TCR-CMV co-occurrence was scored with hypergeometric tests, and a repertoire-size bias correction was applied to TCR pairs. To estimate false discovery rates, a later analysis permuted the HLA or CMV assignments 20 times. In a later analysis, co-occurring TCRs were grouped with DBSCAN, and TCRdist sequence similarity was added when clustering was performed within HLA-allele-positive subsets. For co-occurrence clustering, repertoires with fewer than 30,000 or more than 120,000 public chains were excluded, along with five repertoires with anomalous nucleotide sharing. TCRdb retrieved this table from immuneACCESS and kept in-frame rearrangements only. Not all clones are present; in checked studies, unresolved V genes account for under half, and no reason is known for the remainder. The DNA was the basis for D and trimming; V, J and clone size are from that table. The table for this sample lists 150,000 to 200,000 clones; roughly 85% of them were counted only once. Clones ranked in the top ten supply approximately 10% of the sample.

The cohort was made up of hundreds of healthy bone marrow donors. All cohort members were sampled while nominally healthy, although unrecorded immune exposures were likely present. The donor was CMV seropositive and belonged to the group of more than 250 seropositive cohort members. Each donor provided a peripheral blood sample, and peripheral blood mononuclear cells were used for TCR beta sequencing. Genomic DNA was extracted from the blood cell samples with the Qiagen DNeasy Blood Extraction Kit. These data come from a study of cytomegalovirus exposure and HLA in healthy donors (dated by TCRdb to about 2017). Regarding the study in general: According to an earlier analysis of a few hundred of the donors, roughly 180 million T cells yielded 117 million unique TCR beta sequences and roughly 280 Gb of sequence data. Roughly 290 gigabases of sequencing data and around 85 million unique TCR sequences made up an early release that covered approximately 620 HLA-typed donors. Among the roughly 390 genotyped donors, more than 70% belonged to the genetic ancestry cluster associated with self-reported Caucasian donors. The study aimed to test whether cataloging public T cell receptors could reveal signatures of past pathogen exposure. The study used immunosequencing to profile the T cell repertoires of approximately 650 subjects and linked those repertoires to cytomegalovirus serostatus. In addition to the first cohort of 650 to 750 subjects, a separate validation cohort of 120 different subjects was used. The study combined high-throughput TCR immunosequencing, statistical association of individual TCRs with disease status, and machine learning to predict cytomegalovirus infection status. To study patterns of TCR occurrence, a later analysis re-analyzed previously published TCR beta repertoires from several hundred donors and added high-resolution HLA genotyping. In the later analysis, no new phenotypic data were used to find candidate immune exposures; instead, reliance was placed on TCR beta sequences and their occurrence across donors. In an earlier analysis of more than 550 of the donors, high-throughput TCR beta sequencing was used to judge whether each TCR beta V gene segment behaved as functional or pseudogenic. Alongside the repertoire data, information on donor age, sex, ethnicity and CMV serostatus was compiled. A later genetic analysis took genome-wide SNP genotypes for about 60% of the roughly 670 donors and used that subset as a discovery cohort. All discovery cohort repertoires had been generated using a single sequencing platform. Class I and class II HLA loci were covered by the typing at four-digit resolution. The number of typed donors differed by locus: 629-630 for A, B, C, DRB1 and DQB1; 500 to 550 for DQA1; some 590 for DPA1; and roughly 470 for DPB1. Because of strong linkage in the cohort, five DR-DQ haplotypes were treated as single units for association and clustering. Across around 400 genotyped donors of the cohort, an average of approximately 200,000 unique TCR beta nucleotide sequences per donor were sequenced, and around 20% of those sequences were non-productive. Overall results and qualifications from the work: For the cohort, immune exposure information was limited to CMV serostatus. In an earlier analysis of about 600 of the donors, most TCR beta V segments appeared in productive rearrangements about 87% or about 30% of the time, broadly matching IMGT annotations. Most TCR sequences were seen in very few donors, while some public TCRs were found in many individuals. A later genetic analysis reported fewer N-insertions in productive TCRs among donors in an Asian-associated ancestry cluster than the approximately 670-donor mean. In a later analysis, HLA-associated TCR beta chains were found to be more clonally expanded and to have lower generation probabilities than equally common non-associated chains. A cluster of highly shared sequence variants was judged likely to be a technical artifact of the sequencing pipeline. The classifier was reported to diagnose cytomegalovirus status with high specificity and sensitivity in both the original cohort and the validation cohort. A later analysis associated about 17,000 TCR beta sequences with specific HLA alleles at a false discovery rate of 0.05. Linkage disequilibrium might explain the correlated functional status among segregating V segments, but an unknown experimental factor could not be excluded. A later analysis reported that several top co-occurrence clusters appeared linked to parvovirus B19, influenza, CMV and Epstein-Barr virus. Because the 87-base-pair reads could not distinguish some IMGT-functional V segments, including TRBV6-2 and TRBV6-3, those segments were excluded. Roughly uniform sequencing depth across donors was assumed in presence/absence analyses, although this assumption may not hold. In a later analysis, TCR association rates were found to vary across HLA loci, with the most associated TCRs seen for DRB1 alleles and the fewest for HLA-C alleles. According to a later analysis, most CMV-associated TCR beta chains appeared to be HLA-restricted, and the HLA associations seemed to be driven largely by CMV exposure. Because HLA typing was unavailable for some donors at each locus, only the typed subset was used in association tests. A few of the identified cytomegalovirus-associated TCR beta chains were confirmed in vitro to be specific for cytomegalovirus antigens. A further reported finding was that TCR beta sequences accurately predicted the HLA-A and HLA-B alleles for most subjects in the first cohort. When HLA alleles, especially DR and DQ, strongly co-occurred, TCR associations were difficult to assign to individual alleles. The authors suggested that the approach could potentially be extended to other disease states and immunological phenotypes. The study listed 164 TCR beta chains as associated with cytomegalovirus. Only TCR beta chains were sequenced in this cohort, and the absence of alpha or paired-chain data limited detectable features. Because counts were too low, seventeen rarely observed V segments, including chromosome 9 orphons, were left out of the earlier analysis of approximately 500 of the donors. A later genetic analysis associated a missense DCLRE1C variant with V-gene and J-gene trimming of TCR beta chains, and an independent cohort replicated the association.

The CDR3 sequence holds 14 residues, the cysteine and phenylalanine included. Just the 42-base CDR3 DNA is kept, in frame starting at base 1. The germline V gene supplies CDR1 SGHRS and CDR2 YFSETQ. The source is a man younger than 35 in good health and CMV-seropositive. The chain is encoded by TRBV5-1 joined to TRBJ2-5, with 7 bases aligning to TRBD1. Gene TRBJ2-7 matches the end of the DNA better, so the J call may be wrong. Specimen: PBMCs. Here the CDR3 is given as CASSLVGQSYEQYF. The DNA sequence follows: TGCGCCAGCAGCTTGGTGGGACAGTCCTACGAGCAGTACTTC.